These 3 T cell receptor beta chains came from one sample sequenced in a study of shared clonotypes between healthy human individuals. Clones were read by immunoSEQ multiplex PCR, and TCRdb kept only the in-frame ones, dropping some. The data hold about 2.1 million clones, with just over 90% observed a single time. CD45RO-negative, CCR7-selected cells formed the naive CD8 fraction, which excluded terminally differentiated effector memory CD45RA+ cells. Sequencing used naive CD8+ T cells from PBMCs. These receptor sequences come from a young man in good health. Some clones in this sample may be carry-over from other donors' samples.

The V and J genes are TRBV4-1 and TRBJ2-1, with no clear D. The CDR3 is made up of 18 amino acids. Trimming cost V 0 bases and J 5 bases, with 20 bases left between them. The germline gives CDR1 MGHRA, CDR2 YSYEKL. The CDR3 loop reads CASSQEAGRQLSHNEQFF. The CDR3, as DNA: TGCGCCAGCAGCCAAGAGGCAGGCAGGCAATTGTCCCACAATGAGCAGTTCTTC.

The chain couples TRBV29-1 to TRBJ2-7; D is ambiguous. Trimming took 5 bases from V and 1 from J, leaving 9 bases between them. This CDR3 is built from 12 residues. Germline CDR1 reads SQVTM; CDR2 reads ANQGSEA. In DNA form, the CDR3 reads TGCAGCGTTCTCTCCGGGTCCTACGAGCAGTACTTC. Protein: CSVLSGSYEQYF.

The DNA for the CDR3 is TGCAGCGCCGCTACGGGGGGGGGAGCCAATGAGCAGTTCTTC. Protein sequence: CSAATGGGANEQFF. The chain is built from TRBV29-1 and TRBJ2-1; 8 nucleotides agree with TRBD2. Germline CDR1 SQVTM, CDR2 ANQGSEA. V lost 7 bases and J lost 6; bases outside the gene matches: 11. This CDR3 contains 14 residues.